The 9 T cell receptor beta chains below all came from one sample that was sequenced in a study of blood T cell repertoires in COVID-19. Assay used: immunoSEQ multiplex PCR; TCRdb lists only in-frame clones, some missing. The sample contains fewer than 150,000 clones, more than 70% of which appear only once. Specimen: peripheral blood. These TCRs come from a human donor in a cohort sampled during active COVID-19.

The J gene is TRBJ1-5, the V gene TRBV7-2; D uncertain. Germline V lookup: CDR1 SGHTA, CDR2 FQGNSA. V lost 6 bases and J lost 4, with 16 bases in between. This CDR3 spans 15 amino acids. CDR3 protein: CASRQTPFSNQPQHF. The CDR3 DNA sequence: TGTGCCAGCAGACAGACACCGTTTAGTAATCAGCCCCAGCATTTT.

The chain recombines TRBV6-4 with TRBJ1-4; D is unresolved. CDR1 and CDR2 from the germline V gene are MRHNA and SNTAGT. V lost 6 bases to trimming and J lost 7 bases, with 9 bases between them. The CDR3 has 12 residues. CDR3 coding DNA: TGTGCCAGCAGGAGGGTGAGTGAAAAACTGTTTTTT. Its translation: CASRRVSEKLFF.

The rearrangement uses TRBV6-5 and TRBJ1-1; D gene unclear. V was shortened by 5 bases and J by 1 base, with 14 bases between the two germline ends. The CDR3 consists of 15 residues. Germline CDR1 reads MNHEY; CDR2 reads SVGAGI. This chain's CDR3 is CASSTSPRSNTEAFF. The CDR3 DNA follows: TGTGCCAGCAGTACCTCCCCCCGGTCGAACACTGAAGCTTTCTTT.

This clone was counted between two and nine times. In DNA, the CDR3 is TGTGCCAGTGTCCTAGCTAGCGGGGGACAAGAGACCCAGTACTTC. Amino acid sequence: CASVLASGGQETQYF. This chain connects TRBV6-6 to TRBJ2-5; 10 bases are shared with TRBD2. CDR1 is MNHNY, CDR2 SVGAGI, per germline (reference sequence). The CDR3 runs 15 residues. Trimming cost V 9 bases and J 2 bases; bases outside gene matches: 9.

In DNA form, the CDR3 reads TGTGCCAGCAGCCTCGTAGCGTACGAGCAGTACGTC. This encodes CASSLVAYEQYV. The rearrangement links TRBV7-8 to TRBJ2-7, with TRBD2 as a possible D gene (5 bases). V was cut by 5 bases and J by 4 bases, with 9 bases left in between. Germline V gene sequence: CDR1 SGHVS, CDR2 FQNEAQ. This CDR3 is 12 amino acids long.

This chain joins TRBV6-1 and TRBJ1-1; the D is unclear. The V end lost 0 bases, the J end lost 7 bases, and 12 bases lay between the germline ends. Germline V lookup: CDR1 MNHNS, CDR2 SASEGT. The CDR3 spans 14 residues. Written as DNA, the CDR3 is TGTGCCAGCAGTGAAGCCTGGGGAGGTATTGAAGCTTTCTTT. Amino acids: CASSEAWGGIEAFF.

The chain employs TRBV4-3 and TRBJ2-1; 11 bases are a match to TRBD2. Per the germline V gene, CDR1 is LGHNA and CDR2 is YSLEER. This CDR3 region has 14 residues. The V and J ends lost 3 bases and 9 bases, in that order; junction bases with no gene match: 4. This CDR3 is CASSQGSGGGEQFF. CDR3 DNA sequence: TGCGCCAGCAGCCAGGGTAGCGGGGGGGGTGAGCAGTTCTTC.

The J gene is TRBJ2-7, the V gene TRBV19, with TRBD1 matching 9 bases. Per germline, CDR1 LNHDA and CDR2 SQIVND (reference sequence). This CDR3 spans 13 amino acids. V lost 4 bases, J lost 5 bases, and 3 bases stayed unmatched. This chain's CDR3 is CASSRQGDNEQYF. The CDR3 bases are TGTGCCAGTAGTAGACAGGGGGATAACGAGCAGTACTTC.

The CDR3 spells CASSHGTGNPTGANVLTF. Here the CDR3 DNA reads TGTGCCAGCAGCCACGGGACAGGGAACCCCACTGGGGCCAACGTCCTGACTTTC. The chain carries TRBV3-1 (or the pseudogene TRBV3-2) and TRBJ2-6, with 9 bases aligning to TRBD1. J gave up 2 bases and V 3 bases, and 8 bases lay outside the gene matches. CDR1 and CDR2 (germline): LGHDT, YNNKEL (reference sequence). The CDR3 is made up of 18 amino acids.